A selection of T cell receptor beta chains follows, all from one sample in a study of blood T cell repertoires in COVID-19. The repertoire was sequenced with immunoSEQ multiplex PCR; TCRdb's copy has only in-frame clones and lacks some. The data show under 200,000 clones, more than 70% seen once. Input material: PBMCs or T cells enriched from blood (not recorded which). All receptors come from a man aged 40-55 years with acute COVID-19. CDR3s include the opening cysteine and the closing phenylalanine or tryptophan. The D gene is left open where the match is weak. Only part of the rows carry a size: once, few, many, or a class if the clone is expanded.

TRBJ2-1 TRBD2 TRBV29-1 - TGCAGCGTCGGGACTAGCGGGCGTGGTGAGCAGTTCTTC CSVGTSGRGEQFF
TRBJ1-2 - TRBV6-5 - TGTGCCAGCACAATGAGGGTTAACTATGGCTACACCTTC CASTMRVNYGYTF
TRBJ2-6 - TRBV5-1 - TGCGCCAGCAGAAGAGGTGCTTCGGTTTCTGGGGCCAACGTCCTGACTTTC CASRRGASVSGANVLTF
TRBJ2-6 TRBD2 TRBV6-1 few TGTGCCAGCAGTTCCGCGGGAGCCGGGGCCAACGTCCTGACTTTC CASSSAGAGANVLTF
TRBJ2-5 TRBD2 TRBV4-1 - TGCGCCAGCAGCCAAGAGAGGGGACTAGCCGAGACCCAGTACTTC CASSQERGLAETQYF
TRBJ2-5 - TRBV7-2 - TGTGCCAGCAGTCCGAACCAAAATCAGGGAGGAGAGACCCAGTACTTC CASSPNQNQGGETQYF
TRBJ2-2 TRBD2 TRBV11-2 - TGTGCCAGCAGCTTAGGACTAGCGGGGAGCTACACCGGGGAGCTGTTTTTT CASSLGLAGSYTGELFF
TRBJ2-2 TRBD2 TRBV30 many TGTGCCTGGATGTTAGCGGGAGTGAGCACCGGGGAGCTGTTTTTT CAWMLAGVSTGELFF
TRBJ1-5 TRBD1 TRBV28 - TGTGCCAGCAGTTCACCCGGGACAGGGGGCCGTCAGCCCCAGCATTTT CASSSPGTGGRQPQHF
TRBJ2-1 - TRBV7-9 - TGTGCCAGCAGCTTAATTTCTCATGAGCAGTTCTTC CASSLISHEQFF